This T cell receptor (beta chain) was sequenced for a study of tumor-infiltrating lymphocytes in localized non-small cell lung cancer (dated by TCRdb to the early 2020s). Background for the entire study: Patients whose samples were collected after neoadjuvant chemotherapy, as well as both smokers and never-smokers and several histologies, were included in the cohort. The overall ICON cohort was composed of around 150 surgical patients with localized non-small cell lung cancer whose tumors were resected. TCR sequencing was one of several integrated assays, alongside flow cytometry, multiplex immunofluorescence, RNA-seq, exome sequencing and proteomics, applied to the same patients. From each patient came resected tumor tissue plus uninvolved lung tissue from that same patient, and the uninvolved lung tissue was described as non-adjacent to the tumor. For around 57 patients, immunoSEQ T-cell fraction was compared between paired tumor and uninvolved lung.

The T-cell fraction in tumor and uninvolved lung tissue was obtained from TCR sequencing using the immunoSEQ assay. Per the original workflow: In the survival analysis, patients were divided into a high T-cell fraction group (upper tertile) and a low T-cell fraction group (lower two tertiles), and the two groups were compared using a log-rank test. A signed-rank test was used to test paired tumor versus uninvolved lung differences in T-cell fraction. TCRdb mirrors the immuneACCESS table, restricted to in-frame sequences. Some clones are absent from its copies; in checked studies, under half trace to an unresolved V gene, and the reason for the others is unknown. V and J calls and clone size follow that table, whereas D and trimming were derived from the DNA. The sample table lists around 8,900 clones, more than 70% of them with a count of one. Clones ranked in the top ten supply roughly 14% of the sample.

The CDR3 holds 13 amino acids from the cysteine to the phenylalanine. Only the CDR3 portion is preserved as DNA: 39 bases, with reading frame beginning at the first base. From the germline V gene (reference sequence), CDR1 is MNHNY and CDR2 is SVGAGI. The germline ends are 9 bases apart after V is trimmed by 6 bases and J by 1 base. What the authors observed across the whole study: Because different pieces of the same tissue were used for different assays, technical variation could not be separated from intratumor heterogeneity. Assay coverage varied across patients depending on available tissue quantity, so only a subset of the cohort had TCR sequencing. In line with immunofluorescence CD3 counts, TCRbeta sequencing supported higher T cell infiltration in tumors compared with uninvolved lung tissue. Tumor T-cell fraction from TCR sequencing was not associated with recurrence-free survival (p = 0.61). No difference in TCR-derived T-cell fraction was observed between the flow cytometry-defined immunotypes IM1 (good prognosis) and IM2 (poor prognosis).

The first patient joined ICON in the first half of 2016, and enrollment wrapped up when the last patient was enrolled in late 2018. In a subcohort of 70 to 95 patients, fresh tumor and matched uninvolved tissue were collected for in-depth immune analyses, with TCR sequencing among those analyses. DNA isolated from bulk tissue, without cell sorting, was used for TCR sequencing. Notes on this clone: Its antigen is currently not known. Per-base qualities were not stored, and no clone one base away is much larger.

The rearrangement combines TRBV6-6 with TRBJ1-1; TRBD1 could be the D gene, as 6 bases match. The source of this sequence is a human donor with non-small cell lung cancer. The specimen was lung tumor tissue. The DNA is as follows: TGTGCCAGCAGGCTGACAGGGAACACTGAAGCTTTCTTT. This gives the protein CASRLTGNTEAFF.